The source of this TCR beta chain is a study of cytomegalovirus exposure and HLA in healthy donors (dated by TCRdb to the late 2010s). With regard to the full study: According to an earlier analysis of a few hundred of the donors, some 170 million T cells yielded 117 million unique TCR beta sequences and 276 Gb of sequence data. An early release covering about 600 HLA-typed donors comprised 300 to 350 gigabases of sequencing data and approximately 85 million unique TCR sequences. Of the roughly 430 genotyped donors, approximately 82% fell in the genetic ancestry cluster associated with self-reported Caucasian donors. The study aimed to test whether signatures of past pathogen exposure could be identified by cataloging public T cell receptors. The T cell repertoires of some 700 subjects were profiled by immunosequencing and related to cytomegalovirus serostatus. In addition to the first cohort of approximately 650 subjects, a separate validation cohort of approximately 110 different subjects was used. To predict cytomegalovirus infection status, the study brought together high-throughput TCR immunosequencing, statistical association of individual TCRs with disease status, and machine learning. In a later analysis, previously published TCR beta repertoires from 666 donors were re-analyzed and high-resolution HLA genotyping was added so that TCR occurrence patterns could be studied. Rather than using new phenotypic data, the later analysis identified candidate immune exposures from TCR beta sequences and from how often those sequences occurred across donors. An earlier analysis of 587 of the donors used high-throughput TCR beta sequencing to judge whether each TCR beta V gene segment behaved as functional or pseudogenic. Alongside the repertoire data, information on donor age, sex, ethnicity and CMV serostatus was compiled. In a later genetic analysis, genome-wide SNP genotypes for 398 of the 666 donors were used, and that subset was treated as a discovery cohort. Every discovery cohort repertoire had been produced on one sequencing platform. HLA typing covered class I and class II loci at four-digit resolution. Typing coverage differed by locus: A, B, C, DRB1 and DQB1 were typed in about 629-640 donors, DQA1 in about 500, DPA1 in some 610, and DPB1 in around 490. Because of strong linkage in the cohort, 4 to 6 DR-DQ haplotypes were treated as single units for association and clustering. Among some 410 genotyped donors of the cohort, an average of around 240,000 unique TCR beta nucleotide sequences were sequenced per donor, 15% to 20% of them non-productive.

The cohort comprised under 700 healthy bone marrow donors. At the time of sampling, all cohort members were nominally healthy, though unrecorded immune exposures were likely present. The donor tested CMV seronegative, placing the donor among the 350 to 400 seronegative members of the cohort. Every donor gave a peripheral blood sample, and the peripheral blood mononuclear cells from that sample were used for TCR beta sequencing. The Qiagen DNeasy Blood Extraction Kit was used to extract genomic DNA from the blood cell samples. Looking up the germline V gene (reference sequence) yields CDR1 SGHAT and CDR2 FQDESV. The CDR3 covers 14 residues, taking in both the cysteine and the phenylalanine. The CDR3 DNA has 42 bases and is translated from base 1. Trimming at the junction amounts to 5 bases on V and 1 base on J, and the germline ends lie 11 bases apart. The protocol used for the library was the immunoSEQ multiplex PCR assay. A mixture of 60 forward primers for TCR Vbeta segments and 13 reverse primers for TCR Jbeta segments was used in the multiplex PCR. The CDR3 region of rearranged TCR beta genes was amplified from genomic DNA by a multiplex PCR assay. The amplified TCR beta libraries were sequenced on the Illumina HiSeq System as 87-base-pair reads. As for the original processing: A later analysis counted about 80 million unique TCR beta chains across the roughly 700 repertoires, and 9.5 million to 11 million of these chains were shared by at least two donors. To remove PCR and sequencing errors, raw reads were error-corrected and collapsed into unique sequences using a nearest-neighbor algorithm that merged closely related sequences. V, D and J gene segments were assigned by aligning CDR3 sequences to IMGT reference sequences. For a sequence to be retained, a match of at least six nucleotides to both a V gene segment and a J gene segment was required. Rearrangements were called productive when the CDR3 lacked stop codons and stayed in frame with V and J; all others were non-productive. CDR3 was defined according to IMGT convention as the region running from the second conserved V-encoded cysteine to the conserved J-encoded phenylalanine. In an earlier analysis of around 640 of the donors, sequences lacking an unambiguous match to a single V gene segment were excluded. An earlier analysis of a few hundred of the donors called V segments functional above 56.7% productive rearrangements and segregating when the between-donor standard deviation exceeded 5%. A statistical classification framework was built to diagnose cytomegalovirus status from the catalog of TCR beta chain sequences. In a later analysis, TCR nucleotide sequences were compared against IMGT/GENE-DB human TR gene sequences so that V and J genes could be assigned. A later analysis assigned CDR3 sequences and most-parsimonious VDJ recombination scenarios with the TCRdist pipeline. In a later analysis, each TCR beta chain was defined by its CDR3 amino acid sequence together with its V-gene family, and reads without a unique V-gene family were excluded. To address suspected cross-contamination and a sequencing artifact, a later analysis removed several hundred highly shared, low-generation-probability nucleotide sequences. In a later analysis, a clonal expansion index for each public chain was calculated from normalized within-repertoire ranks of inferred template counts. In a later analysis, generation probabilities were computed using a VDJ recombination model fitted to out-of-frame rearrangements, and the results were checked against IGoR. In a later analysis, TCR-TCR, TCR-HLA and TCR-CMV co-occurrence was scored with hypergeometric tests, and a repertoire-size bias correction was applied to TCR pairs. To estimate false discovery rates, a later analysis permuted the HLA or CMV assignments 20 times. In a later analysis, co-occurring TCRs were grouped with DBSCAN, and TCRdist sequence similarity was added when clustering was performed within HLA-allele-positive subsets. Repertoires with fewer than 30,000 or more than 120,000 public chains, plus five repertoires with anomalous nucleotide sharing, were excluded from co-occurrence clustering. Sourced from immuneACCESS, this table was stored by TCRdb with only in-frame sequences that have V and J called. A share of the clones is absent; for the studies checked, an unresolved V gene accounts for under half, and the remainder has no known explanation. The V and J calls and clone size are taken from that table; D and trimming were inferred from the DNA. The sample has 100,000 or so clones on record, about 80% of them singletons. The ten largest clonotypes hold around 4% of the sample.

General conclusions and limits of the study: Presence/absence analyses assumed roughly uniform sequencing depth across donors, an assumption that may not hold. According to a later genetic analysis, donors in an Asian-associated ancestry cluster had fewer N-insertions in productive TCRs than the approximately 700-donor mean. CMV serostatus was the only immune exposure information available for the cohort. In this cohort, only TCR beta chains were sequenced, and detectable features were limited by the absence of alpha or paired-chain data. Across donors, most TCR sequences were observed very rarely, whereas some public TCRs were present in many individuals. The sequencing pipeline was judged likely to have produced a cluster of highly shared sequence variants as a technical artifact. In a later analysis, HLA-associated TCR beta chains were found to be more clonally expanded and to have lower generation probabilities than equally common non-associated chains. According to a later analysis, parvovirus B19, influenza, CMV and Epstein-Barr virus appeared linked to several top co-occurrence clusters. V-gene and J-gene trimming of TCR beta chains was associated with a missense DCLRE1C variant in a later genetic analysis, and the association was replicated in an independent cohort. Specific HLA alleles were associated with 18,000 or so TCR beta sequences at a false discovery rate of 0.05 in a later analysis. In a later analysis, most CMV-associated TCR beta chains were found to appear HLA-restricted, with HLA associations seemingly driven largely by CMV exposure. In a later analysis, TCR association rates were found to vary across HLA loci, with the most associated TCRs seen for DRB1 alleles and the fewest for HLA-C alleles. In an earlier analysis of some 640 of the donors, most TCR beta V segments were observed in productive rearrangements about 87% or about 30% of the time, broadly matching IMGT annotations. In both the original and validation cohorts, the classifier was reported to diagnose cytomegalovirus status with high specificity and sensitivity. Because some donors lacked HLA typing at each locus, the association tests relied only on the typed subset. Linkage disequilibrium might explain the correlated functional status among segregating V segments, but an unknown experimental factor could not be excluded. Some IMGT-functional V segments, including TRBV6-2 and TRBV6-3, could not be told apart with the 87-base-pair reads, so those segments were excluded. Because counts were too low, around 18 rarely observed V segments, including chromosome 9 orphons, were left out of the earlier analysis of roughly 600 of the donors. The study gave a list of about 150 TCR beta chains associated with cytomegalovirus. In vitro tests confirmed that a few of the cytomegalovirus-associated TCR beta chains recognize cytomegalovirus antigens. A further reported finding was that TCR beta sequences accurately predicted the HLA-A and HLA-B alleles for most subjects in the first cohort. Assigning TCR associations to individual alleles was difficult when HLA alleles, especially DR and DQ, strongly co-occurred. The authors suggested that the approach could potentially be extended to other disease states and immunological phenotypes.

This clone was observed a handful of times. It lacks a known antigen. No clone much larger than this one lies a single base away; base qualities are absent. The specimen was PBMCs. The receptor comes from a man aged 40-49 years in good health and CMV-seronegative. Rearrangement joined TRBV11-1 to TRBJ1-1, with a weak D call of TRBD1 (6 bases match). The CDR3 protein: CASSPRGSNTEAFF. The DNA reads as follows: TGTGCCAGCAGCCCCAGGGGATCGAACACTGAAGCTTTCTTT.